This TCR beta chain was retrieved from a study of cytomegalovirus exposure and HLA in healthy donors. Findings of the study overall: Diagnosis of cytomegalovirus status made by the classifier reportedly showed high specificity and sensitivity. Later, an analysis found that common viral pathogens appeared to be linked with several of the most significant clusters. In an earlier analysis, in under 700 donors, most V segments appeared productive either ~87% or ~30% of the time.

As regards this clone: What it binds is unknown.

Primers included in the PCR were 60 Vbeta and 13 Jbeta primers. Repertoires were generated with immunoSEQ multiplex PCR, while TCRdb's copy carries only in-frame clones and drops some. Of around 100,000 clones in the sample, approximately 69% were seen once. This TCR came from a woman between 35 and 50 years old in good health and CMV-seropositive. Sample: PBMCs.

CDR3 nucleotides: TGTGCCAGCAGTTCCAGACTGGTCCCTACCTACGAGCAGTACTTC. Residues: CASSSRLVPTYEQYF. This chain links TRBV7-8 with TRBJ2-7, with no clear D. With 6 bases removed from V and 2 bases from J, the gap between germline ends came to 17 bases. CDR1 and CDR2 (germline): SGHVS, FQNEAQ. This CDR3 contains 15 residues. Drawing the rest from reference TRBV7-8 and TRBJ2-7, the complete variable domain is GAGVSQSPRYKVAKRGQDVALRCDPISGHVSLFWYQQALGQGPEFLTYFQNEAQLDKSGLPSDRFFAERPEGSVSTLKIQRTQQEDSAVYLCASSSRLVPTYEQYFGPGTRLTVT.